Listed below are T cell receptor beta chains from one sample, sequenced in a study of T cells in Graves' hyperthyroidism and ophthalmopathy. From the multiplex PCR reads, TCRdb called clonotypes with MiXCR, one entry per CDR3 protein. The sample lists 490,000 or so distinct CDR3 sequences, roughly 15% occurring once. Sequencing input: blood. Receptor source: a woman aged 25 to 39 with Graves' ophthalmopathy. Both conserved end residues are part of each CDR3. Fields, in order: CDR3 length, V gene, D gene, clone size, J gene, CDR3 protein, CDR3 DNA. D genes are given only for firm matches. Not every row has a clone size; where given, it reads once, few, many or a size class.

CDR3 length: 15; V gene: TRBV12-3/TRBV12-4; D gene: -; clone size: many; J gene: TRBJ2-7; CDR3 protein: CASSLDAGTAYEQYF; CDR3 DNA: TGTGCCAGCAGTTTAGACGCCGGGACCGCATACGAGCAGTACTTC
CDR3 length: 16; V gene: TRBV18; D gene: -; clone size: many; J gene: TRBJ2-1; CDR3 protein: CASSPSYDGQYNEQFF; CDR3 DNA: TGTGCCAGCTCACCAAGCTACGACGGACAATACAATGAGCAGTTCTTC
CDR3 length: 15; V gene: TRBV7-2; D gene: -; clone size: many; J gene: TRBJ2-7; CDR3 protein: CASSLSRERDYEQYF; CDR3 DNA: TGTGCCAGCAGCTTAAGCCGGGAGAGGGACTACGAGCAGTACTTC
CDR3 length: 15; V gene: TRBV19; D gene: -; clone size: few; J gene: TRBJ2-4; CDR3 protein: CASSISTGAGNIQYF; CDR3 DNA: TGTGCCAGTAGTATAAGTACTGGGGCAGGAAACATTCAGTACTTC
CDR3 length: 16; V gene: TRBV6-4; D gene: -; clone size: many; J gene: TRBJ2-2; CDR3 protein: CASSQFREFNTGELFF; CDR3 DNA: TGTGCCAGCAGTCAGTTTCGAGAGTTTAACACCGGGGAGCTGTTTTTT
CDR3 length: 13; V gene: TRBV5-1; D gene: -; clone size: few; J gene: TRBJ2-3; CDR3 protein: CASSLAVVDTQYF; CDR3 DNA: TGCGCCAGCAGCTTGGCCGTAGTAGATACGCAGTATTTT
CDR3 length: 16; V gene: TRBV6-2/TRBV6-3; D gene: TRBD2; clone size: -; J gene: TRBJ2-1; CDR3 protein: CASRGLAGPSFNEQFF; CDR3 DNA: TGTGCCAGCAGGGGACTAGCGGGACCATCGTTCAATGAGCAGTTCTTC
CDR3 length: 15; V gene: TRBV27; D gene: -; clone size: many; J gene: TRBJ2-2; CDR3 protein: CASSVDGRRTGELFF; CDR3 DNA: TGTGCCAGCAGTGTAGACGGAAGGCGCACCGGGGAGCTGTTTTTT
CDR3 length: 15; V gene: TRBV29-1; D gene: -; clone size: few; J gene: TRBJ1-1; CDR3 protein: CSVEGGGRVNTEAFF; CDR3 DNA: TGCAGCGTTGAGGGTGGGGGACGGGTGAACACTGAAGCTTTCTTT
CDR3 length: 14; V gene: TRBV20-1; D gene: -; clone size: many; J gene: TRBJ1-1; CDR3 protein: CRGLDRPFSTEAFF; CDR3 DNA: TGCAGGGGATTGGACAGACCATTTTCGACTGAAGCTTTCTTT
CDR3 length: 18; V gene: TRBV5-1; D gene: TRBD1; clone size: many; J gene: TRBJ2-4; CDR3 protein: CASSLGQDLTFAKNIQYF; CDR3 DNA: TGCGCCAGCAGCCTCGGACAGGATCTTACGTTCGCCAAAAACATTCAGTACTTC
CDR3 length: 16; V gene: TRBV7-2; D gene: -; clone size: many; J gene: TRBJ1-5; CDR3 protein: CASSLTGTAENQPQHF; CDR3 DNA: TGTGCCAGCAGCTTGACCGGGACGGCAGAAAATCAGCCCCAGCATTTT
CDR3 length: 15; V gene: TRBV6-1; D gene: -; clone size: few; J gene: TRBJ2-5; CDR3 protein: CASSLPGRKKETQYF; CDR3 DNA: TGTGCCAGCAGTTTACCCGGACGGAAAAAAGAGACCCAGTACTTC
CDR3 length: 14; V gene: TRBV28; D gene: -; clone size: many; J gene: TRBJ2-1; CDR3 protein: CASLSAVSYNEQFF; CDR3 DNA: TGTGCCAGCCTTTCGGCGGTCTCCTACAATGAGCAGTTCTTC
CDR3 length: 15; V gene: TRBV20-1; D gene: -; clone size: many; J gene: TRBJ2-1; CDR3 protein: CSARDHGGIYNEQFF; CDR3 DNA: TGCAGTGCTAGAGATCACGGCGGGATCTACAATGAGCAGTTCTTC